Sequencing of this T cell receptor beta chain was carried out in a study of T cell responses to AZD1222 COVID-19 vaccine. From germline, CDR1 is KGHSH and CDR2 LQKENI. V was pared by 6 bases and J by 3 bases, with 9 bases between. The CDR3 extends over 12 amino acids. General study points: In a largely white British group with more females than males, clonal diversity was possibly underestimated.

Points on this clone: Its target is unknown.

Sequencing used immunoSEQ multiplex PCR; TCRdb keeps in-frame clones, though not all of them. Among about 86,000 clones, about 78% were seen once, and the ten largest hold around 21%. This chain connects TRBV18 to TRBJ2-7, with unresolved D. The source of this sequence is an adult in good health. Sequenced material: peripheral blood, taken on day 0 of AZD1222 vaccination. CDR3: CASSETVYEQYF. CDR3 in DNA: TGTGCCAGCTCGGAAACAGTCTACGAGCAGTACTTC.